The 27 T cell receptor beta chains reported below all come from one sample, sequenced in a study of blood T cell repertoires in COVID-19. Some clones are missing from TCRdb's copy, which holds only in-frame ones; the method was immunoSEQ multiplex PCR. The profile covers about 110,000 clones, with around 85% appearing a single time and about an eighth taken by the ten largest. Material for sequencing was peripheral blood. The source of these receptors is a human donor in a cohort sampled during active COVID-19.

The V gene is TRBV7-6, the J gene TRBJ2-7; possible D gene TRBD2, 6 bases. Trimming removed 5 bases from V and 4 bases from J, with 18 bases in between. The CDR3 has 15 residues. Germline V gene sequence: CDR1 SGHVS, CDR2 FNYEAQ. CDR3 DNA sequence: TGTGCCAGCAGCGGGACCAACGGGGGAAAGTACGAGCAGTACTTC. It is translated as CASSGTNGGKYEQYF.

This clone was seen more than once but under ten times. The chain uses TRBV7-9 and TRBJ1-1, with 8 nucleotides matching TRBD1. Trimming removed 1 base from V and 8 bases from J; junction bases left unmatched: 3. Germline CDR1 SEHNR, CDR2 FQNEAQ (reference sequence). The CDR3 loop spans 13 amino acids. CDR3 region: CASSLDRTGEAFF. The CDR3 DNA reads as TGTGCCAGCAGCTTAGACCGGACAGGGGAAGCTTTCTTT.

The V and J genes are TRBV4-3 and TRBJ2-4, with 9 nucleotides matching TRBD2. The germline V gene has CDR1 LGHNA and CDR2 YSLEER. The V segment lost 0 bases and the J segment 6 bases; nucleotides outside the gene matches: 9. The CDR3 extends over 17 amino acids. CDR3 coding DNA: TGCGCCAGCAGCCAAGATTTGCGGGGGGGCCGAGGAAACATTCAGTACTTC. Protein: CASSQDLRGGRGNIQYF.

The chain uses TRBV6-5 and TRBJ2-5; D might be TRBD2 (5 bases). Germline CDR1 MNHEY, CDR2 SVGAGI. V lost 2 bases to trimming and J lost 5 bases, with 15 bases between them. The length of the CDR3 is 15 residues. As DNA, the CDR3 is TGTGCCAGCAGTTACGACTACAGCCCTCCCGAGACCCAGTACTTC. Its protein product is CASSYDYSPPETQYF.

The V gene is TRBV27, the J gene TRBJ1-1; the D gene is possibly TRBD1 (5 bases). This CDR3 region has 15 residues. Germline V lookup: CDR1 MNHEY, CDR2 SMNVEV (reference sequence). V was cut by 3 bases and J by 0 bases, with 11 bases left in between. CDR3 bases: TGTGCCAGCAGTTTGGTGGGGGGGATGAACACTGAAGCTTTCTTT. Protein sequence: CASSLVGGMNTEAFF.

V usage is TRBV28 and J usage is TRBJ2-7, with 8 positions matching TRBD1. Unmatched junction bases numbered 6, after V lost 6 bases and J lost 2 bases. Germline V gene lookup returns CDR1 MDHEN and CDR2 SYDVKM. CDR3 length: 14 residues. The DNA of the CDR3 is TGTGCCAGCAGGAATACAGGGGGAACCTACGAGCAGTACTTC. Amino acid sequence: CASRNTGGTYEQYF.

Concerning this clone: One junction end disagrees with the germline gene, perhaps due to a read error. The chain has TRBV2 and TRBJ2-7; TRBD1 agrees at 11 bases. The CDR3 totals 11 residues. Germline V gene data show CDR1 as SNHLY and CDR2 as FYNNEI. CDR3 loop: CASSSGTGGFF. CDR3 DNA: TGTGCCAGCAGTTCTGGGACAGGGGGGTTCTTC. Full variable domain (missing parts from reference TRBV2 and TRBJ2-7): EPEVTQTPSHQVTQMGQEVILRCVPISNHLYFYWYRQILGQKVEFLVSFYNNEISEKSEIFDDQFSVERPDGSNFTLKIRSTKLEDSAMYFCASSSGTGGFFGPGTRLTVT.

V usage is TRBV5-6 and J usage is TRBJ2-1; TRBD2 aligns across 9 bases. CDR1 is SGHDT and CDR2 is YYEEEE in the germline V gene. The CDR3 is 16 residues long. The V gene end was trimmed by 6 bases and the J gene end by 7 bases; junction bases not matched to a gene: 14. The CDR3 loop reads CASTSLSAGGRNEQFF. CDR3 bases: TGTGCCAGCACATCTCTTTCTGCGGGGGGGCGGAATGAGCAGTTCTTC. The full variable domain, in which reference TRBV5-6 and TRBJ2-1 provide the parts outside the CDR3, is DAGVTQSPTHLIKTRGQQVTLRCSPKSGHDTVSWYQQALGQGPQFIFQYYEEEERQRGNFPDRFSGHQFPNYSSELNVNALLLGDSALYLCASTSLSAGGRNEQFFGPGTRLTVL.

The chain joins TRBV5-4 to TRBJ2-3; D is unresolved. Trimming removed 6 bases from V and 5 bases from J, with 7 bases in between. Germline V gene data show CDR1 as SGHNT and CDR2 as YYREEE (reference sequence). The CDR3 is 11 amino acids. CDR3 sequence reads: CASTAGDTQYF. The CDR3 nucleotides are TGTGCCAGCACGGCAGGAGATACGCAGTATTTT. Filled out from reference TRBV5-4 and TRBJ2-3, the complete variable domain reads ETGVTQSPTHLIKTRGQQVTLRCSSQSGHNTVSWYQQALGQGPQFIFQYYREEENGRGNFPPRFSGLQFPNYSSELNVNALELDDSALYLCASTAGDTQYFGPGTRLTVL.

The CDR3 loop reads CASSYPTGGMNTEAFF. The CDR3 DNA sequence: TGTGCCAGCAGTTATCCGACAGGGGGGATGAACACTGAAGCTTTCTTT. V gene TRBV6-5 combines with J gene TRBJ1-1; 9 nucleotides line up with TRBD1. V gave up 3 bases and J gave up 0 bases; unmatched junction bases: 5. There are 16 residues in the CDR3. The germline CDR1 and CDR2 sequences are MNHEY and SVGAGI.

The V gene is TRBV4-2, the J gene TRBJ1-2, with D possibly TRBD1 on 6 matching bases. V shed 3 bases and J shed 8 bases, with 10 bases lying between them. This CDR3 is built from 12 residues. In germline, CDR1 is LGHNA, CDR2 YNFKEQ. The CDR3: CASSQGADGYTF. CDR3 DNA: TGTGCCAGCAGCCAGGGGGCGGACGGCTACACCTTC.

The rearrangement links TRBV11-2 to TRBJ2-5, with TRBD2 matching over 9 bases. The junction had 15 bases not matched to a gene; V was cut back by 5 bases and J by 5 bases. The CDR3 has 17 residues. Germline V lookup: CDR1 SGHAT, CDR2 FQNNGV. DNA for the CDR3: TGTGCCAGCAGCCGAGGTTCTAGCGGGGCCGCGTATGAGACCCAGTACTTC. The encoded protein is CASSRGSSGAAYETQYF.

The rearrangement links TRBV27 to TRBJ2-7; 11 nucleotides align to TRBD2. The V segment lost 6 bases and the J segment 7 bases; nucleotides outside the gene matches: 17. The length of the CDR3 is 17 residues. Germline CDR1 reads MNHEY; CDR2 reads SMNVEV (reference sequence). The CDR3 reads CASRSEGGLAAFEEQYF. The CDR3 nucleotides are TGTGCCAGCAGATCCGAAGGGGGACTAGCGGCGTTCGAGGAGCAGTACTTC.

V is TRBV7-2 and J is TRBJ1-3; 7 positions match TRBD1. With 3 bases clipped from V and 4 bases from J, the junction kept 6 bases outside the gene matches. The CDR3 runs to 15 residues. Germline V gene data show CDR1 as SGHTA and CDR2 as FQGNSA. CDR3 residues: CASSLFTGVGNTIYF. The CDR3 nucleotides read TGTGCCAGCAGCTTGTTTACAGGGGTCGGAAACACCATATATTTT.

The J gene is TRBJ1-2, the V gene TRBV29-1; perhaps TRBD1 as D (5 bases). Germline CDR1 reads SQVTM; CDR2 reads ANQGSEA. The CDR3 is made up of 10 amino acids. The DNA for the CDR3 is TGCAGTACCGCAGGGAACGGCTACACCTTC. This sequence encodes CSTAGNGYTF.

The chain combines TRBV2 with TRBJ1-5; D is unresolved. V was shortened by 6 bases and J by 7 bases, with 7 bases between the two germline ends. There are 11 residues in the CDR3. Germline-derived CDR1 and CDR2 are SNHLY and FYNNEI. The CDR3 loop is CASRENQPQHF. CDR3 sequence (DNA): TGTGCCAGCAGGGAGAACCAGCCCCAGCATTTT.

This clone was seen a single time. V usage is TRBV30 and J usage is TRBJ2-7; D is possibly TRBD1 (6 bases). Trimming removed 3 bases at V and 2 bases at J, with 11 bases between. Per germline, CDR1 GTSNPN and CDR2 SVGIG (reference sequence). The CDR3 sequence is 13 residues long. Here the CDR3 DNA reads TGTGCCTGGAGGACAGGTGGAACCTACGAGCAGTACTTC. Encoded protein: CAWRTGGTYEQYF.

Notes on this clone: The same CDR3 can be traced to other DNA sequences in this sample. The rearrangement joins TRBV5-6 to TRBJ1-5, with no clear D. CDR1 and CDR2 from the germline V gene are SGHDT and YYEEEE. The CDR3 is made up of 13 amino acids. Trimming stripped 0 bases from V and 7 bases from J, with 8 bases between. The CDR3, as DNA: TGTGCCAGCAGCTTGGACAGAGGGCAGCCCCAGCATTTT. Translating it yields CASSLDRGQPQHF.

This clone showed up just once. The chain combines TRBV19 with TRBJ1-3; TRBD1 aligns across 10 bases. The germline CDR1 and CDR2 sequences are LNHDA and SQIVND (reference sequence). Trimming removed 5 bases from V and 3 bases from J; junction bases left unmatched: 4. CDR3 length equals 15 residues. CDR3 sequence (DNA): TGTGCCAGTAGTGCGAGGACAGGGGGTGGAAACACCATATATTTT. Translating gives CASSARTGGGNTIYF. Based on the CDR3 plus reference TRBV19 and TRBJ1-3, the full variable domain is DGGITQSPKYLFRKEGQNVTLSCEQNLNHDAMYWYRQDPGQGLRLIYYSQIVNDFQKGDIAEGYSVSREKKESFPLTVTSAQKNPTAFYLCASSARTGGGNTIYFGEGSWLTVV.

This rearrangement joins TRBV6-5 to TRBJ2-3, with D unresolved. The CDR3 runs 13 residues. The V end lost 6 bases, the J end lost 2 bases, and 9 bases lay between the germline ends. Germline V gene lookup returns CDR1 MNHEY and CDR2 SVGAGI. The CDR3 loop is CASSRQSTDTQYF. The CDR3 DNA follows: TGTGCCAGCAGCCGCCAGTCCACAGATACGCAGTATTTT.

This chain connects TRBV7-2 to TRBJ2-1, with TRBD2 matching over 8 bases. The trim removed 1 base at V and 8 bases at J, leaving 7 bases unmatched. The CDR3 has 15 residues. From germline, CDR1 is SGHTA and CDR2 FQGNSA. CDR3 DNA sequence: TGTGCCAGCAGCTTAGGTGGCGGGGGGCGGTATGAGCAGTTCTTC. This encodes CASSLGGGGRYEQFF.

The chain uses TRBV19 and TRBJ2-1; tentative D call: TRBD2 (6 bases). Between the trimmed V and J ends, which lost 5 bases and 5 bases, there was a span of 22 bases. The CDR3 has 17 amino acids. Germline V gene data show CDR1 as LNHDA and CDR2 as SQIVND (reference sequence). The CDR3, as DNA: TGTGCCAGTAGTGGGAACCGGGCCTTGGGGGGTGACAATGAGCAGTTCTTC. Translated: CASSGNRALGGDNEQFF.

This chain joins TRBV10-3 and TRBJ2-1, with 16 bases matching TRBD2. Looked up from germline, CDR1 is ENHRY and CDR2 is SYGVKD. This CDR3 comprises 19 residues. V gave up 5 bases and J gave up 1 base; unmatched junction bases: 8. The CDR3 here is CAISPIPGLAGGSYNEQFF. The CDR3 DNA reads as TGTGCCATCAGTCCTATCCCGGGACTAGCGGGGGGGTCCTACAATGAGCAGTTCTTC.

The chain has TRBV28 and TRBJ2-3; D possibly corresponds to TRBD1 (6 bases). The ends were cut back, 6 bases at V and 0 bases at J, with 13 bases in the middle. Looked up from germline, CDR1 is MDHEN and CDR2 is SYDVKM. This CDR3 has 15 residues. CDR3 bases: TGTGCCAGCAGGAGTGGGGGCTCTAGCACAGATACGCAGTATTTT. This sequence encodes CASRSGGSSTDTQYF.

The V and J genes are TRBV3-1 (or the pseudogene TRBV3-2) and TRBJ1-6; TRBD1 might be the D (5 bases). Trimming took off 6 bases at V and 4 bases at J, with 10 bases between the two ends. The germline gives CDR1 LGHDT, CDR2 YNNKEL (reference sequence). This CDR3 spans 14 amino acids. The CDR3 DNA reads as TGTGCCAGCAGACAAAAGGGGTATAATTCACCCCTCCACTTT. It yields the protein CASRQKGYNSPLHF.

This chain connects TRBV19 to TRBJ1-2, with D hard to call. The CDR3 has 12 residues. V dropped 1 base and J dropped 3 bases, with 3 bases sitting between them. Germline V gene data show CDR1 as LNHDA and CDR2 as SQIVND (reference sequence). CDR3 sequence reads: CASSIGDYGYTF. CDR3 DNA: TGTGCCAGTAGTATAGGAGACTATGGCTACACCTTC.

In DNA form, the CDR3 reads TGTGCCAGCAGCCTTCGCCCGGGGGTACCCTACAATGAGCAGTTCTTC. Translation: CASSLRPGVPYNEQFF. The chain has TRBV11-3 and TRBJ2-1; maybe TRBD2 (6 bases). The germline gives CDR1 SGHNT, CDR2 YENEEA. V was cut by 5 bases and J by 2 bases, with 16 bases left in between. The CDR3 loop spans 16 amino acids.